The 2 T cell receptor beta chains presented below share a single source sample, sequenced in a study of cytomegalovirus exposure and HLA in healthy donors. TCRdb's copy holds only in-frame clones and misses some; the assay was immunoSEQ multiplex PCR. The data show approximately 160,000 clones, roughly 91% seen once. The sample taken for sequencing was PBMCs. These receptors originate from a woman younger than 35 in good health and CMV-seropositive.

V gene TRBV10-3 combines with J gene TRBJ1-1, with D possibly being TRBD1 (6 bases). CDR1 is ENHRY and CDR2 is SYGVKD in the germline V gene. There are 13 residues in the CDR3. V lost 8 bases and J 4 bases, leaving 14 bases between the germline ends. For the CDR3, the DNA is TGTGCCATCGCGGTACAGGGATCCACTGAAGCTTTCTTT. It specifies CAIAVQGSTEAFF.

This clone was seen a single time. This chain uses TRBV30 with TRBJ1-4, with 7 bases matching TRBD1. The ends lost 4 bases at V and 5 bases at J; junction bases unmatched: 10. Germline lookup yields CDR1 GTSNPN and CDR2 SVGIG (reference sequence). The CDR3 totals 15 residues. The CDR3 nucleotides read TGTGCCTGGACGACCGGACAGGCGGAGAATGAAAAACTGTTTTTT. This codes for CAWTTGQAENEKLFF.